This TCR beta chain was captured by sequencing in a study of siplizumab effects on memory and regulatory T cells. Study results and caveats: In siplizumab cultures, the suppressive function of proliferating Tregs remained unconfirmed. Roughly 75-95% of proliferating CD4+ or CD8+ clones lacked a naive or memory phenotype that could be assigned. Greater diversity than memory cells seemed evident in naive T cells, which also appeared to be major alloresponse contributors. Siplizumab significantly brought down the alloreactive sequences that trace back to unstimulated CD4+ memory cells.

Libraries were prepared by immunoSEQ multiplex PCR; TCRdb keeps only in-frame clonotypes and omits some of them. The sample lists about 100,000 clones, about 95% occurring once. In regard to this clone: Antigen specificity is unknown.

V lost 4 bases and J lost 0, with 9 bases in between. This CDR3 is built from 14 residues. CDR1 is SGHRS, CDR2 YFSETQ, per germline. The sequence came from a human donor in good health. Input material: non-Treg CD4+ T cells sorted from blood. V gene TRBV5-1 combines with J gene TRBJ2-3; D may be TRBD1 (5 bases). The CDR3 DNA reads as TGCGCCAGCAGCCGACAGAGAAGCACAGATACGCAGTATTTT. Translating it yields CASSRQRSTDTQYF.